The subject of this entry is one TCR beta chain. The CDR3 consists of 13 residues. From germline, CDR1 is SGHRS and CDR2 YFSETQ. Trimming pared 5 bases from V and 5 bases from J, leaving 11 bases between. This entry is derived from a study of cytomegalovirus exposure and HLA in healthy donors. 13 Jbeta primers and 60 Vbeta primers were used for the PCR. The assay was immunoSEQ multiplex PCR, and TCRdb's table has in-frame clones only and misses some. The table has under 170,000 clones, 60% to 85% seen once. This rearrangement joins TRBV5-1 to TRBJ2-1, with D perhaps TRBD1 (5 bases). The source is a middle-aged man in good health and CMV-seropositive. Sequenced material: PBMCs. In DNA, the CDR3 is TGCGCCAGCAGACAGGATCCTGACAATGAGCAGTTCTTC. This translates into CASRQDPDNEQFF.